The rows below give T cell receptor beta chains drawn from one sample of a study of shared clonotypes between healthy human individuals. TCRdb keeps only in-frame clones here, not all; method: immunoSEQ multiplex PCR. Of 1.4 million to 1.5 million clones in the sample, roughly 96% were seen once. Sequenced input: naive CD4+ T cells sorted from blood. All receptors derive from a man aged 30 to 39 in good health. The CDR3 runs from the conserved cysteine through the conserved F or W. The D gene is left open where the match is weak. Rows may omit the clone size; those that give it use once, few, many or a size class.

clone size: NA; V gene: TRBV2; J gene: TRBJ2-7; D gene: NA; CDR3 protein: CASSEIYEQYF; CDR3 DNA: TGTGCCAGCAGTGAAATATACGAGCAGTACTTC
clone size: NA; V gene: TRBV10-3; J gene: TRBJ1-5; D gene: NA; CDR3 protein: CAISDLANQPQHF; CDR3 DNA: TGTGCCATCAGTGATCTGGCCAATCAGCCCCAGCATTTT
clone size: NA; V gene: TRBV7-9; J gene: TRBJ2-1; D gene: NA; CDR3 protein: CASTLQGGISYNEQFF; CDR3 DNA: TGTGCCAGCACCCTCCAGGGCGGGATCTCCTACAATGAGCAGTTCTTC
clone size: NA; V gene: TRBV29-1; J gene: TRBJ2-3; D gene: TRBD2; CDR3 protein: CSVVSSGSTDTQYF; CDR3 DNA: TGCAGCGTTGTATCTAGCGGGAGCACAGATACGCAGTATTTT
clone size: NA; V gene: TRBV5-8; J gene: TRBJ1-2; D gene: NA; CDR3 protein: CASSFRALAYGYTF; CDR3 DNA: TGTGCCAGCAGCTTCCGGGCCCTAGCCTATGGCTACACCTTC
clone size: NA; V gene: TRBV18; J gene: TRBJ2-7; D gene: TRBD2; CDR3 protein: CASSPTSGTSYEQYF; CDR3 DNA: TGTGCCAGCTCACCAACTAGCGGTACCTCCTACGAGCAGTACTTC
clone size: NA; V gene: TRBV9; J gene: TRBJ2-6; D gene: NA; CDR3 protein: CASSVVGGAGANVLTF; CDR3 DNA: TGTGCCAGCAGCGTAGTTGGTGGAGCTGGGGCCAACGTCCTGACTTTC
clone size: NA; V gene: TRBV27; J gene: TRBJ2-2; D gene: NA; CDR3 protein: CASSTRGTGELFF; CDR3 DNA: TGTGCCAGCAGCACTAGGGGCACCGGGGAGCTGTTTTTT
clone size: NA; V gene: TRBV15; J gene: TRBJ2-4; D gene: NA; CDR3 protein: CATSRDPHGAALAKNIQYF; CDR3 DNA: TGTGCCACCAGCAGAGATCCCCACGGGGCGGCCCTAGCCAAAAACATTCAGTACTTC
clone size: once; V gene: TRBV28; J gene: TRBJ1-1; D gene: TRBD1; CDR3 protein: CASRPQGVGTEAFF; CDR3 DNA: TGTGCCAGCAGGCCCCAGGGGGTCGGCACTGAAGCTTTCTTT
clone size: NA; V gene: TRBV28; J gene: TRBJ1-1; D gene: NA; CDR3 protein: CASSLADRLNTEAFF; CDR3 DNA: TGTGCCAGCAGTTTGGCCGACCGCTTGAACACTGAAGCTTTCTTT
clone size: NA; V gene: TRBV7-9; J gene: TRBJ2-7; D gene: NA; CDR3 protein: CASSFHAGYGEQYF; CDR3 DNA: TGTGCCAGCAGCTTCCACGCAGGGTATGGCGAGCAGTACTTC
clone size: once; V gene: TRBV18; J gene: TRBJ1-4; D gene: NA; CDR3 protein: CASSPAEGRGNEKLFF; CDR3 DNA: TGTGCCAGCTCACCTGCCGAGGGCAGGGGTAATGAAAAACTGTTTTTT